This TCR beta chain was obtained from a study of blood T cell repertoires in COVID-19. Overall study: The analysed material was cDNA or gDNA that came from T cells, B-cell-depleted T cells, or PBMCs.

TCRdb's table, derived via immunoSEQ multiplex PCR, lists solely in-frame clones and lacks some. The sample yields tens of thousands of clones, 87% seen once. Unmatched junction bases numbered 4, after V lost 5 bases and J lost 8 bases. The CDR3 is 14 residues long. The V gene's germline CDR1 is SEHNR and CDR2 FQNEAQ (reference sequence). The TCR was taken from a human donor with active COVID-19. The donor label of this sample is uncertain. The rearrangement links TRBV7-9 to TRBJ1-6; 9 bases match TRBD1. The source material was peripheral blood. CDR3 amino acids: CASSQGQGHSPLHF. The CDR3 nucleotides read TGTGCCAGCAGCCAGGGACAGGGTCATTCACCCCTCCACTTT.